This T cell receptor beta chain was recovered during a study of breast tumors, draining lymph nodes, adjacent tissues. TCRdb analysed the multiplex PCR reads with MiXCR anew, one entry per CDR3 protein. The table records under 300,000 distinct CDR3 sequences, 34% of them present only once. Axillary draining lymph nodes of breast cancer patients supplied the node samples. Study-wide points: Luminal-like breast cancer showed significantly higher tumor–nontumor repertoire similarity than basal-like. Tumor T cell lymph node origin was a supported hypothesis, not proven. Compared with lymph nodes, tumors were less diverse; compared with nontumor tissue, more.

This clonotype was detected ten times or more. Its cognate antigen is unknown. The TCR comes from a female donor with breast cancer. Some clones in this sample may be carry-over from other donors' samples. The sample consisted of axillary lymph node tissue.

For the CDR3, the DNA is TGTGCCAGCAGCGCCCGGGACAGAGATAACAATGAGCAGTTCTTC. As protein: CASSARDRDNNEQFF. The rearrangement uses TRBV4-2 and TRBJ2-1, with 7 bases identical to TRBD1. Germline loops: CDR1 LGHNA, CDR2 YNFKEQ. There are 15 residues in the CDR3. J gave up 5 bases and V 5 bases, and 9 bases lay outside the gene matches.